Listed below are T cell receptor beta chains from one sample, sequenced in a study of T cell clonotyping in hematopoietic cell transplantation. The assay was immunoSEQ multiplex PCR, and TCRdb's table has in-frame clones only and misses some. The data show some 30,000 clones, with about three quarters seen just once and 6% to 8.5% held by the top ten. The sample consisted of peripheral blood mononuclear cells, taken before stem cell transplant. The receptor set was obtained from a woman aged 25 to 39 with chronic myeloid leukemia. Some clones in this sample may be carry-over from other donors' samples. Both conserved end residues are part of each CDR3. D genes are given only for firm matches. Size is stated for part of the rows, as once, few or many counts, or as a class when the clone is expanded.

TGTGCCAGCAGCCAAGGAGGACAGAATTCACCCCTCCACTTT CASSQGGQNSPLHF TRBV4-2 medium-sized . TRBJ1-6
TGTGCCTGGAGTACGATGGGACAGGGACCCAACTATGGCTACACCTTC CAWSTMGQGPNYGYTF TRBV30 few TRBD1 TRBJ1-2
TGTGCCATCAACCCTAGCGGCCCTAGCACAGATACGCAGTATTTT CAINPSGPSTDTQYF TRBV10-3 . TRBD2 TRBJ2-3
TGCGCCAGCAAGGAAGGGAGTGAAAAACTGTTTTTT CASKEGSEKLFF TRBV5-1 . . TRBJ1-4
TGTGCCAGCAGCTTACGAGCAGGGAGGTTGAAGGAGACCCAGTACTTC CASSLRAGRLKETQYF TRBV7-9 . . TRBJ2-5
TGTGCCAGCAAGCGCTTCTCTGGAAACACCATATATTTT CASKRFSGNTIYF TRBV28 . . TRBJ1-3
TGTGGCTTGGAGGGACAGAGAGTTCACTATGGCTACACCTTC CGLEGQRVHYGYTF TRBV30 once TRBD1 TRBJ1-2
TGTGCCAGCAGTTATTCCGGGGGTTACACAGATACGCAGTATTTT CASSYSGGYTDTQYF TRBV2 . . TRBJ2-3
TGTGCCAGCAGTTATGGGACATCTCAAGAGACCCAGTACTTC CASSYGTSQETQYF TRBV7-7 . . TRBJ2-5
TGTGCCAGCAGCGTAGTGGCAGGGGTGCCCGGGGAGCTGTTTTTT CASSVVAGVPGELFF TRBV9 . . TRBJ2-2
TGTGCCAGCAGCCCCAACACAGTAGGCTATGGCTACACCTTC CASSPNTVGYGYTF TRBV9 . . TRBJ1-2
TGTGCCAGCTCCCAAGGGACTAGCGGGGGCGATACGAAGACCCAGTACTTC CASSQGTSGGDTKTQYF TRBV18 few TRBD2 TRBJ2-5
TGTGCCATCAGTGAAATTGGTGGTTCCCAGCATTTT CAISEIGGSQHF TRBV10-3 . . TRBJ1-5
TGTGCCAGCAGCCCCCGGGACAGGGCCCAGGGGGTCTATGGCTACACCTTC CASSPRDRAQGVYGYTF TRBV7-2 . TRBD1 TRBJ1-2
TGTGCCAGTAGTCGTCGCAGGGTGAACACTGAAGCTTTCTTT CASSRRRVNTEAFF TRBV19 once . TRBJ1-1
TGTGCCAGCAGGCAGGATGGGGGGTCCGGGGAGCTGTTTTTT CASRQDGGSGELFF TRBV6-1 once . TRBJ2-2
TGTGCCAGCAGCTTCGGCGGGCGCACAGATACGCAGTATTTT CASSFGGRTDTQYF TRBV7-3 . . TRBJ2-3
TGTGCCATCAGTGAGTCTCCAGGGGGGAACACCGGGGAGCTGTTTTTT CAISESPGGNTGELFF TRBV10-3 . TRBD1 TRBJ2-2
TGTGCCAGCAGCCCACCGCCCGGACAGGGTGGAACCTACGAGCAGTACTTC CASSPPPGQGGTYEQYF TRBV7-9 . TRBD1 TRBJ2-7
TGTGCCAGCAGAGACGGGGGGGCCGGGAGAGATACGCAGTATTTT CASRDGGAGRDTQYF TRBV2 . TRBD2 TRBJ2-3
TGTGCCAGTAGAGTTTGGGGTGAAGCTTTCTTT CASRVWGEAFF TRBV19 . . TRBJ1-1
TGTGCCAGCGGACGCTCTGGGGGGTTCGTCTATGGCTACACCTTC CASGRSGGFVYGYTF TRBV27 few . TRBJ1-2
TGTGCCAGCAGCTTAGGGGCCGGTGGCAGCGGGGCGAATACGCAGTATTTT CASSLGAGGSGANTQYF TRBV7-2 . TRBD2 TRBJ2-3
TGTGCCAGTAGCTCGGGACAGAGGAATGGCTACACCTTC CASSSGQRNGYTF TRBV19 . TRBD1 TRBJ1-2
TGCGCCAGCAGCCAAAGGGGACAGGGGGCAACTGGGGCCAACGTCCTGACTTTC CASSQRGQGATGANVLTF TRBV4-1 . TRBD1 TRBJ2-6
TGTGCCTGGAGTAGCGGCGAGACCCAGTACTTC CAWSSGETQYF TRBV30 . . TRBJ2-5
TGTGCCTGGAGCTCGGGAGCGGGGCCCGGTCAGCCCCAGCATTTT CAWSSGAGPGQPQHF TRBV30 . . TRBJ1-5
TGTGCCAGCAGTGACCCTAGGGGGACCGGGGAGCTGTTTTTT CASSDPRGTGELFF TRBV6-4 . . TRBJ2-2
TGTGCCAGCAGCCAAGGTGGGACAGGGAATTCACCCCTCCACTTT CASSQGGTGNSPLHF TRBV4-2 . TRBD1 TRBJ1-6
TGCGCCAGCAGTCAAACGATCGGGGAGCTGTTTTTT CASSQTIGELFF TRBV4-1 . . TRBJ2-2
TGTGCCAGCAGCTTGTCGTCAGGGGGCGTCCGGAACACTGAAGCTTTCTTT CASSLSSGGVRNTEAFF TRBV5-4 . TRBD1 TRBJ1-1
TGTGCCAGCAGAGCGCGGGGGGCAGATGGCTACACCTTC CASRARGADGYTF TRBV6-5 few . TRBJ1-2
TGTGCCAGCAGCTCCCCGGGAGCCAGGGGGGAGCTGTTTTTT CASSSPGARGELFF TRBV7-3 once . TRBJ2-2
TGTGCCTTGCCAGGGGTAGGAAACACCATATATTTT CALPGVGNTIYF TRBV30 . . TRBJ1-3
TGCGCCAGCAGCTTGAGGGGGCTAGCGGGGGCATCCGACAATGAGCAGTTCTTC CASSLRGLAGASDNEQFF TRBV5-1 . TRBD2 TRBJ2-1
TGTGCCAGCAGCTTAGAGGGAAGAGCTTACGAGCAGTACTTC CASSLEGRAYEQYF TRBV7-2 few . TRBJ2-7
TGTGCCTGGAGTGTATTTGAGTCGGTAGACAGACAGACCCAGTACTTC CAWSVFESVDRQTQYF TRBV30 . . TRBJ2-5
TGTGCCAGCAGGGGTCGGGTTTTAACCGGGGAGCTGTTTTTT CASRGRVLTGELFF TRBV6-5 . . TRBJ2-2
TGTGCCAGCAGCCCGGGACAGGGGGCCTATGGCTACACCTTC CASSPGQGAYGYTF TRBV7-6 . TRBD1 TRBJ1-2
TGTGCCACCCGACTGTCGTTAGCGGGGGGCGAAACCAACACCGGGGAGCTGTTTTTT CATRLSLAGGETNTGELFF TRBV10-3 . TRBD2 TRBJ2-2
TGTGCCAGCAGTGATCAGAGAGGAAACTACGAGCAGTACTTC CASSDQRGNYEQYF TRBV25-1 . . TRBJ2-7
TGCAGCGTCCCCAAGACTAGCTCAGATACGCAGTATTTT CSVPKTSSDTQYF TRBV29-1 . TRBD2 TRBJ2-3
TGTGCCAGTAGTATAGGGGGGCCGCAAGAGACCCAGTACTTC CASSIGGPQETQYF TRBV19 . . TRBJ2-5
TGTGCCTGGAGTGTCTTGGTGAATTCACCCCTCCACTTT CAWSVLVNSPLHF TRBV30 . . TRBJ1-6
TGCGCCAGCAGTCGGTTTCAGACTAGCGGGGGCCAAGAGACCCAGTACTTC CASSRFQTSGGQETQYF TRBV5-1 . TRBD2 TRBJ2-5
TGTGCCAGCAGCCAAGGTGGCGTTGAAGCTTTCTTT CASSQGGVEAFF TRBV4-2 . . TRBJ1-1
TGCGCCAGCAGCCTATACAGCAGGGGCATGGACGAGCAGTACTTC CASSLYSRGMDEQYF TRBV4-1 . . TRBJ2-7
TGTGCCTGGAGTGTACAGGGTCAGCCCCAGCATTTT CAWSVQGQPQHF TRBV30 . . TRBJ1-5
TGTGCCAGCAGCCAAGCAGGGTACGGGGCCAACGTCCTGACTTTC CASSQAGYGANVLTF TRBV14 . . TRBJ2-6
TGTGCCAGCAGGGATCAGAGTCATAGCAATCAGCCCCAGCATTTT CASRDQSHSNQPQHF TRBV2 . . TRBJ1-5